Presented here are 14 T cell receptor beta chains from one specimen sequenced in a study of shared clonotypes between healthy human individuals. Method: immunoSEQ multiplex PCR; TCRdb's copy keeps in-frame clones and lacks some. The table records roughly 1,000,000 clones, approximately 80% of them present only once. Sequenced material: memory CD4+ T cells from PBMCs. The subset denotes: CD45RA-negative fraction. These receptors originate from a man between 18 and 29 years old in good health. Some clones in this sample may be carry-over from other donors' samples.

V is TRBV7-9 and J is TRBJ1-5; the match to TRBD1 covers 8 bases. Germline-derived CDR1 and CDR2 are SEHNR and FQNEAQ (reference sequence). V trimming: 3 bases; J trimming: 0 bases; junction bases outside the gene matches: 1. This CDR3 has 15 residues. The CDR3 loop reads CASSFGQGSNQPQHF. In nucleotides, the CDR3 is TGTGCCAGCAGCTTTGGACAGGGTAGCAATCAGCCCCAGCATTTT.

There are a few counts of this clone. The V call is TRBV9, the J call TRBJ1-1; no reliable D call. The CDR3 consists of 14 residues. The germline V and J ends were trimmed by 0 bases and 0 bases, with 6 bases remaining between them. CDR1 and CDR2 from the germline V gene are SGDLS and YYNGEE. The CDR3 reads CASSVGHLNTEAFF. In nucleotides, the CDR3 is TGTGCCAGCAGCGTAGGACACCTGAACACTGAAGCTTTCTTT.

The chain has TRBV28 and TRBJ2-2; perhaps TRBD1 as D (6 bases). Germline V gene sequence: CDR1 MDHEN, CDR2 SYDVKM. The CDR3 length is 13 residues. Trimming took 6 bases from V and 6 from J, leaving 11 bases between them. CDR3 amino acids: CASRTGSAGELFF. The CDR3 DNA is TGTGCCAGCAGGACAGGAAGCGCCGGGGAGCTGTTTTTT.

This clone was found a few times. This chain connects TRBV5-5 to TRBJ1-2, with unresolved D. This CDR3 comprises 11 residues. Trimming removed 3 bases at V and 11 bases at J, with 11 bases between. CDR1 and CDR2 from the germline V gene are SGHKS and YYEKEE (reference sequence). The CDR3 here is CASSSLQEYTF. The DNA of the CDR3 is TGTGCCAGCAGCTCCCTACAAGAATACACCTTC.

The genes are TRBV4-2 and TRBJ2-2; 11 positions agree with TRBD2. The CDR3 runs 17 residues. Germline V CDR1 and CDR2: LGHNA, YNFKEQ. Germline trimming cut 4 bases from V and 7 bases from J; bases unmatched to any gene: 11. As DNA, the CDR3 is TGTGCCAGCAGCCCCCCCGGTAGCGGGAGGGTTGGCGGGGAGCTGTTTTTT. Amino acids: CASSPPGSGRVGGELFF.

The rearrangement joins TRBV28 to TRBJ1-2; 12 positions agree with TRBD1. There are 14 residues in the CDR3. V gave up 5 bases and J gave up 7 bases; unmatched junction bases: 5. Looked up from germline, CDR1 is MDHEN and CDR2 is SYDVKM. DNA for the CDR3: TGTGCCAGCAGTGTCAAGGGACAGGGGGCTGGCTACACCTTC. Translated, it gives CASSVKGQGAGYTF.

This CDR3 reads CASRLVPEGAGELFF. The CDR3 region has the DNA TGTGCCAGCCGCCTGGTCCCGGAGGGCGCCGGGGAGCTGTTTTTT. The V call is TRBV11-2, the J call TRBJ2-2; maybe TRBD2 (6 bases). V lost 8 bases to trimming and J lost 6 bases, with 19 bases between them. CDR3 size: 15 residues. Germline loops: CDR1 SGHAT, CDR2 FQNNGV.

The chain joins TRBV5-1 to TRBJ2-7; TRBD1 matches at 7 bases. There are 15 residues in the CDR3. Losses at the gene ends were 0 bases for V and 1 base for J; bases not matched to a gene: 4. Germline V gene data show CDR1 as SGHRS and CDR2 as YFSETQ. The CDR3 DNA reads TGCGCCAGCAGCTTGGGTGTGGGACAGTCCTACGAGCAGTACTTC. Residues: CASSLGVGQSYEQYF. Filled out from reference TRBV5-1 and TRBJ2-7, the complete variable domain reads KAGVTQTPRYLIKTRGQQVTLSCSPISGHRSVSWYQQTPGQGLQFLFEYFSETQRNKGNFPGRFSGRQFSNSRSEMNVSTLELGDSALYLCASSLGVGQSYEQYFGPGTRLTVT.

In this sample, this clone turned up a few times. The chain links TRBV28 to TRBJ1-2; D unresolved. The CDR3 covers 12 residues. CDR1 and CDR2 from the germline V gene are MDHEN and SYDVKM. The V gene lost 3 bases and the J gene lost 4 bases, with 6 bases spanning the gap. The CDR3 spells CASSFKAYGYTF. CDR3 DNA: TGTGCCAGCAGTTTTAAGGCCTATGGCTACACCTTC.

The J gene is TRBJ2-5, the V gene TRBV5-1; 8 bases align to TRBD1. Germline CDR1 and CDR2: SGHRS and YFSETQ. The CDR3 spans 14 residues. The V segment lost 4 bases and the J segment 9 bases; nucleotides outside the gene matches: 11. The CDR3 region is CASSPFGTGEAQYF. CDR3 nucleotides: TGCGCCAGCAGCCCGTTCGGGACAGGTGAGGCCCAGTACTTC. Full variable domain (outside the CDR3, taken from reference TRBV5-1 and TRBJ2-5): KAGVTQTPRYLIKTRGQQVTLSCSPISGHRSVSWYQQTPGQGLQFLFEYFSETQRNKGNFPGRFSGRQFSNSRSEMNVSTLELGDSALYLCASSPFGTGEAQYFGPGTRLLVL.

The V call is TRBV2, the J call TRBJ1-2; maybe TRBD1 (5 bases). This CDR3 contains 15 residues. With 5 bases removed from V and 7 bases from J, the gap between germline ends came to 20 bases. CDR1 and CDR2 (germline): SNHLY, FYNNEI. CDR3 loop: CASSPVGASKGGYTF. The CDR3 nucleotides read TGTGCCAGCAGTCCGGTCGGGGCCAGCAAGGGTGGCTACACCTTC.

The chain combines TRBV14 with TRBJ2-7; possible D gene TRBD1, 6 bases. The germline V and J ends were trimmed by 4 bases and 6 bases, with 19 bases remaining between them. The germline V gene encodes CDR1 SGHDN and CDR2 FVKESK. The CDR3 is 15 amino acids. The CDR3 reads CASSRMDSLLAEQYF. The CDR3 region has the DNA TGTGCCAGCAGCCGGATGGACAGCCTCTTAGCCGAGCAGTACTTC.

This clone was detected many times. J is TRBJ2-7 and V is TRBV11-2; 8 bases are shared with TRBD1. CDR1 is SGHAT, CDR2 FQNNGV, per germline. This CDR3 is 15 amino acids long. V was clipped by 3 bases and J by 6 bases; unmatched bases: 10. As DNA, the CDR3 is TGTGCCAGCAGCTTCGCCTATGGACAGGGCAGCGAGCAGTACTTC. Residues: CASSFAYGQGSEQYF.

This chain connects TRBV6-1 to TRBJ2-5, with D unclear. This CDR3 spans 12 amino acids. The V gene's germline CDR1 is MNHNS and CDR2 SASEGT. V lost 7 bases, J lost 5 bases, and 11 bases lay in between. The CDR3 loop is CASTPELETQYF. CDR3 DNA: TGTGCCAGCACCCCGGAATTGGAGACCCAGTACTTC.